This TCR beta chain was profiled in a study of blood T cell repertoires in COVID-19. Turning to the study itself: Both acute and convalescent COVID-19 samples were obtained from the United States, Italy and Spain.

Germline V lookup: CDR1 LGHDT, CDR2 YNNKEL (reference sequence). The V end lost 4 bases, the J end lost 6 bases, and 21 bases lay between the germline ends. This CDR3 has 17 residues. Each recovered donor of Cohort 3 presented with two negative PCRs, clearance, or symptom resolution. This clone has just a few counts. Original processing methods: For nucleated cells, counts were estimated from reference gene primer amplification. TCRdb's table, derived via immunoSEQ multiplex PCR, lists solely in-frame clones and lacks some. V, J and clone size were drawn from that table, and D and trimming were deduced from the DNA. The data show about 410,000 clones, about 90% seen once.

The rearrangement links TRBV3-1 (or the pseudogene TRBV3-2) to TRBJ2-2, with D maybe TRBD2 (6 bases). The sequenced sample consisted of PBMCs or T cells enriched from blood (not recorded which). This sequence was found in a woman in her twenties or thirties who had recovered from COVID-19. CDR3 coding DNA: TGTGCCAGCAGCCCGACAAGTAGCGGTGAGACTCCCGGGGAGCTGTTTTTT. Translated: CASSPTSSGETPGELFF.